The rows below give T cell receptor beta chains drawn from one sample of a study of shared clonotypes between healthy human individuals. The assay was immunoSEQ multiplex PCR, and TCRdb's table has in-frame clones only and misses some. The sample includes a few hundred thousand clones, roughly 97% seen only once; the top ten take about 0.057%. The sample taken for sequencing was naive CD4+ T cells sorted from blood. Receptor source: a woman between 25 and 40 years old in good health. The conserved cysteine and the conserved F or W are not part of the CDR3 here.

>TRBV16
ASSQSRVGSYEQY
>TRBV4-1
ASSQGRRGSGANVLT
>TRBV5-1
ASSIQETQY
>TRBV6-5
ASSREGAATGELF
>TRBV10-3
AISEIVQGGGEQY
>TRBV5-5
ASSLRDRGYGYT
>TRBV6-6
ASSYQSLAGDTQY
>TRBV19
ASSIELSPFSGNTIY
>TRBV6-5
ASSYSTRGDYGYT
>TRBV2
ASSEIRLAGTYEQY
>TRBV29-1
SVQSGTSVAYNEQF
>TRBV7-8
ASSQGGNTEAF
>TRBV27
ASRGQGTGANVLT
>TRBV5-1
ASSLSSGSNEQF
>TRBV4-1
ASSLNGEVQPQH
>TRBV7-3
ASSLNGPRVDTQY
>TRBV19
ASSGGSSYEQY
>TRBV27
ASMKGLGTEAF
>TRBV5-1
ASAEGAGDTDTQY
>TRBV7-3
ASSLSPVTGGYT
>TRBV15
ATSRGTGGVYEQY
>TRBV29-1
SVQGHYNYGYT
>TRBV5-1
ASKTSGRATPDEQY
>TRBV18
ASSPGGQNEQF
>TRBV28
ASSLFYQPQH
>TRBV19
ASSIVSSSEKLF
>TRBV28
ASSSGTGHQPQH
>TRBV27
ASQAGAGGPFGELF
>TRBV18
ASSPTGANTEAF
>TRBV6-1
ASSPTGGRYNEQF
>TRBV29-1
SVALRLNTEAF